This T cell receptor beta chain was obtained from a study of blood T cell repertoires in COVID-19. Study overall: Some COVID-19 samples were acute and others convalescent; all came from the United States, Italy and Spain. PBMCs, B-cell-depleted T cells, or T cells provided the cDNA or gDNA that made up the material.

J gave up 7 bases and V 3 bases, and 5 bases lay outside the gene matches. The CDR3 runs to 15 residues. CDR1 LNHDA and CDR2 SQIVND come from the germline V gene (reference sequence). Original handling: Using reference gene primer amplification, nucleated cell counts were estimated. The table came from immunoSEQ multiplex PCR; TCRdb's copy has only in-frame clones and leaves some out. V and J calls and clone size are those listed in that table; D and trimming were worked out from the DNA. The data hold about 30,000 clones, with 80% to 90% observed a single time. The sample consisted of peripheral blood. The receptor was isolated from a man at least 80 years old with acute or convalescent COVID-19. The J gene is TRBJ1-6, the V gene TRBV19; 8 bases fit TRBD1. The CDR3 DNA follows: TGTGCCAGTAGTATCACAGGGGGACCCAATTCACCCCTCCACTTT. Protein product: CASSITGGPNSPLHF.